These 29 T cell receptor beta chains originate from one sample sequenced in a study of cytomegalovirus exposure and HLA in healthy donors. The study ran its PCR with 60 Vbeta and 13 Jbeta primers. Clones were read by immunoSEQ multiplex PCR, and TCRdb kept only the in-frame ones, dropping some. This table holds 120,000 to 150,000 clones, roughly 73% found once. The sequenced material came from PBMCs. The receptors derive from a man in his forties in good health and CMV-seronegative.

The chain joins TRBV12-5 to TRBJ1-1; D remains unclear. Germline lookup yields CDR1 LGHNT and CDR2 FRNRAP. CDR3 length: 13 residues. V was trimmed by 6 bases and J by 1 base, leaving 9 bases between them. CDR3 protein: CASGYSENTEAFF. The CDR3 region has the DNA TGTGCTAGTGGGTACTCCGAGAACACTGAAGCTTTCTTT. The variable domain in full, completed from reference TRBV12-5 and TRBJ1-1, reads DARVTQTPRHKVTEMGQEVTMRCQPILGHNTVFWYRQTMMQGLELLAYFRNRAPLDDSGMPKDRFSAEMPDATLATLKIQPSEPRDSAVYFCASGYSENTEAFFGQGTRLTVV.

The genes are TRBV19 and TRBJ2-7, with 11 positions matching TRBD2. In germline, CDR1 is LNHDA, CDR2 SQIVND (reference sequence). Trimming took 5 bases from V and 3 from J; bases not matched to a gene: 15. CDR3 length: 18 residues. The CDR3 here is CASSSHPSTSGGIYEQYF. CDR3 DNA: TGTGCCAGTAGTTCCCACCCCTCTACTAGCGGGGGAATCTACGAGCAGTACTTC.

The chain uses TRBV5-1 and TRBJ1-6, with 10 bases matching TRBD1. V gave up 2 bases and J gave up 9 bases; unmatched junction bases: 5. The CDR3 runs 15 residues. In germline, CDR1 is SGHRS, CDR2 YFSETQ. CDR3 amino acids: CASSLAGQGSSPLHF. CDR3 bases: TGCGCCAGCAGCTTAGCGGGACAGGGGAGTTCACCCCTCCACTTT.

CDR3 amino acids: CASSDRRYEQYF. Written as DNA, the CDR3 is TGTGCCAGCAGTGACAGACGCTACGAGCAGTACTTC. The chain carries TRBV6-5 and TRBJ2-7; a weak D match, TRBD1 (5 bases). V was trimmed by 5 bases and J by 3 bases, leaving 8 bases between them. The CDR3 extends over 12 amino acids. From germline, CDR1 is MNHEY and CDR2 SVGAGI.

The chain is built from TRBV5-1 and TRBJ1-6; 7 bases agree with TRBD1. This CDR3 has 14 residues. Germline V lookup: CDR1 SGHRS, CDR2 YFSETQ. With 4 bases clipped from V and 5 bases from J, the junction kept 3 bases outside the gene matches. DNA of the CDR3: TGCGCCAGCAGCCTAGGACAGGATAATTCACCCCTCCACTTT. Its translation: CASSLGQDNSPLHF.

As DNA, the CDR3 is TGTGCCAGCAGCTTCGGGGGGCCGGGGGATACGCAGTATTTT. It encodes CASSFGGPGDTQYF. This chain joins TRBV7-3 and TRBJ2-3; perhaps TRBD2 as D (7 bases). Looked up from germline, CDR1 is SGHTA and CDR2 is FQGTGA. V was shortened by 3 bases and J by 6 bases, with 13 bases between the two germline ends. The CDR3 spans 14 residues.

In the case of this clone: A junction end diverges from the germline sequence, so it may reflect a read error. V gene TRBV11-2 combines with J gene TRBJ1-4; a possible D gene is TRBD1 (5 bases). The germline V gene has CDR1 SGHAT and CDR2 FQNNGV. The CDR3 consists of 13 residues. CDR3 region: CASSTHLGQGANF. CDR3 nucleotide sequence: TGTGCCAGCAGCACCCACTTAGGGCAGGGCGCGAATTTT.

This clone was counted between two and nine times. The gene calls are TRBV6-5 and TRBJ1-4, with D maybe TRBD1 (6 bases). Trimming shortened V by 10 bases and J by 0 bases, and 15 bases separated the two germline ends. Per germline, CDR1 MNHEY and CDR2 SVGAGI. The CDR3 has 15 amino acids. This chain's CDR3 is CATQGRVATNEKLFF. In nucleotides, the CDR3 is TGTGCCACCCAGGGGCGAGTGGCAACTAATGAAAAACTGTTTTTT.

The chain combines TRBV4-3 with TRBJ2-7, with TRBD1 matching over 7 bases. V lost 1 base, J lost 5 bases, and 11 bases stayed unmatched. Per the germline V gene, CDR1 is LGHNA and CDR2 is YSLEER. There are 16 residues in the CDR3. CDR3 sequence (DNA): TGCGCCAGCAGCCAAGCTTGGAGACAGGGTGGCGACGAGCAGTACTTC. This encodes CASSQAWRQGGDEQYF.

The sample holds a few counts of this clone. This rearrangement joins TRBV5-1 to TRBJ1-2; the match to TRBD1 covers 12 bases. The CDR3 extends over 15 amino acids. V lost 0 bases to trimming and J lost 10 bases; unmatched junction nucleotides: 7. Germline values: CDR1 SGHRS, CDR2 YFSETQ. In DNA form, the CDR3 reads TGCGCCAGCAGCTTGGTGGGACAGGGGGCGCGTGACTACACCTTC. Its protein is CASSLVGQGARDYTF. The whole variable domain, filled in from reference TRBV5-1 and TRBJ1-2, reads KAGVTQTPRYLIKTRGQQVTLSCSPISGHRSVSWYQQTPGQGLQFLFEYFSETQRNKGNFPGRFSGRQFSNSRSEMNVSTLELGDSALYLCASSLVGQGARDYTFGSGTRLTVV.

V and J are TRBV9 and TRBJ2-3; tentatively, D is TRBD2 (6 bases). The CDR3 is made up of 17 amino acids. Germline values: CDR1 SGDLS, CDR2 YYNGEE. The V end was cut by 4 bases, the J end by 0 bases, with 18 bases between. CDR3 bases: TGTGCCAGCAGCCCCCGGGAGACGGGCGCTAGCACAGATACGCAGTATTTT. Its translation is CASSPRETGASTDTQYF.

The chain employs TRBV7-2 and TRBJ2-5; 9 positions agree with TRBD1. The CDR3 consists of 15 residues. Germline values: CDR1 SGHTA, CDR2 FQGNSA. J lost 9 bases, V lost 5 bases, and 13 bases had no gene match. DNA for the CDR3: TGTGCCAGCAGCCAACAGGGGGCTTGGGCGATGTCCCAGTACTTC. It translates to CASSQQGAWAMSQYF.

The chain joins TRBV19 to TRBJ2-7, with 8 bases aligning to TRBD1. J was trimmed by 6 bases and V by 5 bases; bases with no gene match: 12. Germline lookup yields CDR1 LNHDA and CDR2 SQIVND (reference sequence). The CDR3 runs to 15 residues. CDR3 sequence: CASSPSGTGPIEQYF. CDR3 in DNA: TGTGCCAGTAGTCCATCCGGGACAGGTCCAATCGAGCAGTACTTC.

The chain combines TRBV6-1 with TRBJ2-3, with 8 bases identical to TRBD2. This CDR3 has 15 residues. Germline V gives CDR1 MNHNS, CDR2 SASEGT. The junction had 10 bases not matched to a gene; V was cut back by 11 bases and J by 0 bases. CDR3 DNA sequence: TGTGCCGCCGGGGGGCGGGGGGCGAGCACAGATACGCAGTATTTT. Its translation: CAAGGRGASTDTQYF.

V gene TRBV11-3 combines with J gene TRBJ2-1, with D perhaps matching TRBD2 (5 bases). The V end lost 5 bases, the J end lost 7 bases, and 9 bases lay between the germline ends. CDR3 length equals 12 residues. Germline V gives CDR1 SGHNT, CDR2 YENEEA. DNA of the CDR3: TGTGCCAGCAGCAAGGACTTAAATGAGCAGTTCTTC. This gives the protein CASSKDLNEQFF. The whole variable domain, filled in from reference TRBV11-3 and TRBJ2-1, reads EAGVVQSPRYKIIEKKQPVAFWCNPISGHNTLYWYLQNLGQGPELLIRYENEEAVDDSQLPKDRFSAERLKGVDSTLKIQPAELGDSAVYLCASSKDLNEQFFGPGTRLTVL.

The J gene is TRBJ2-3, the V gene TRBV7-9, with D perhaps matching TRBD1 (6 bases). With 1 base removed from V and 5 bases from J, the gap between germline ends came to 19 bases. The CDR3 has 17 residues. Germline values: CDR1 SEHNR, CDR2 FQNEAQ (reference sequence). The CDR3 DNA sequence: TGTGCCAGCAGCTTAGGTTTGGCAGGGGTGAGGATAGATACGCAGTATTTT. Amino acids: CASSLGLAGVRIDTQYF.

The chain has TRBV10-3 and TRBJ1-6; weak D call: TRBD1 (6 bases). Trimming took 10 bases from V and 15 from J, leaving 25 bases between them. CDR3 length: 14 residues. Germline CDR1 is ENHRY and CDR2 is SYGVKD. The CDR3 here is CATLEARDIQLLHF. The DNA of the CDR3 is TGTGCCACCCTGGAGGCACGGGACATCCAACTCCTCCACTTT.

The chain couples TRBV2 to TRBJ1-2, with D perhaps TRBD1 (6 bases). The CDR3 runs to 13 residues. Trimming removed 9 bases at V and 2 bases at J, with 13 bases between. Germline CDR1 reads SNHLY; CDR2 reads FYNNEI. The CDR3 DNA sequence: TGTGCCAGAAACCGGGACAAGAACTATGGCTACACCTTC. Its translation: CARNRDKNYGYTF.

This sequence joins TRBV5-4 and TRBJ1-2; 7 bases are shared with TRBD1. The CDR3 extends over 16 amino acids. V was clipped by 2 bases and J by 6 bases; unmatched bases: 13. Looked up from germline, CDR1 is SGHNT and CDR2 is YYREEE (reference sequence). The CDR3, as DNA: TGTGCCAGCAGCTTACGAACAGGGGACTCCCCCAATGGCTACACCTTC. It translates to CASSLRTGDSPNGYTF.

This clone was seen more than once but under ten times. This chain uses TRBV11-3 with TRBJ1-1, with D unclear. CDR1 is SGHNT and CDR2 is YENEEA in the germline V gene. The CDR3 covers 15 residues. Trimming took off 1 base at V and 0 bases at J, with 9 bases between the two ends. Here the CDR3 reads CASSLGEGLNTEAFF. The CDR3 bases are TGTGCCAGCAGCTTAGGGGAGGGTCTGAACACTGAAGCTTTCTTT.

V usage is TRBV7-2 and J usage is TRBJ1-1; D is perhaps TRBD1 (5 bases). CDR3 length: 13 amino acids. The germline gives CDR1 SGHTA, CDR2 FQGNSA. The V gene lost 5 bases and the J gene lost 3 bases, with 10 bases spanning the gap. CDR3 bases: TGTGCCAGCAGCCGCGACAGCCACACTGAAGCTTTCTTT. Translated, it gives CASSRDSHTEAFF.

This clone showed up just a few times. The chain is built from TRBV5-1 and TRBJ1-6; tentative D call: TRBD1 (5 bases). Trimming shortened V by 2 bases and J by 8 bases, and 17 bases separated the two germline ends. This CDR3 comprises 16 residues. Germline V gives CDR1 SGHRS, CDR2 YFSETQ. In DNA, the CDR3 is TGCGCCAGCAGCTTAGATCAGGGCGTCTCCGATTCACCCCTCCACTTT. Its translation is CASSLDQGVSDSPLHF.

The CDR3 loop reads CASSLASRDTGELFF. CDR3 in DNA: TGTGCCAGCAGCTTAGCGTCCCGAGACACCGGGGAGCTGTTTTTT. The chain employs TRBV7-2 and TRBJ2-2; D is ambiguous. The CDR3 contains 15 residues. Trimming took off 0 bases at V and 3 bases at J, with 8 bases between the two ends. Germline V gives CDR1 SGHTA, CDR2 FQGNSA.

This clone was detected once. The rearrangement joins TRBV28 to TRBJ2-5; a possible D gene is TRBD1 (6 bases). TRBJ2-7 explains the end of the DNA better; the J call may be wrong. Germline V gives CDR1 MDHEN, CDR2 SYDVKM. The CDR3 totals 12 residues. Here the CDR3 DNA reads TGTGCCAGCAGTACCGGACAGCCCGAGCAGTACTTC. Protein product: CASSTGQPEQYF.

This clone turned up a few times. This chain links TRBV5-6 with TRBJ1-6, with 7 bases fitting TRBD1. The CDR3 contains 18 residues. J gave up 0 bases and V 3 bases, and 9 bases lay outside the gene matches. CDR1 is SGHDT, CDR2 YYEEEE, per germline. CDR3 bases: TGTGCCAGCAGCTCCCGGGACAGCGACCTCTCCTATAATTCACCCCTCCACTTT. The encoded protein is CASSSRDSDLSYNSPLHF.

This chain joins TRBV18 and TRBJ1-5; D uncertain. Germline CDR1 is KGHSH and CDR2 is LQKENI. Trimming took off 2 bases at V and 0 bases at J, with 5 bases between the two ends. The CDR3 loop spans 14 amino acids. CDR3 sequence: CASSPENSNQPQHF. CDR3 in DNA: TGTGCCAGCTCACCAGAGAATAGCAATCAGCCCCAGCATTTT.

This clone has only a few counts. The rearrangement links TRBV29-1 to TRBJ1-1; D unclear. The CDR3 length is 12 residues. The V gene's germline CDR1 is SQVTM and CDR2 ANQGSEA. Trimming took off 4 bases at V and 5 bases at J, with 11 bases between the two ends. CDR3 region: CSVVYFGTEAFF. The CDR3 bases are TGCAGCGTTGTGTATTTCGGGACTGAAGCTTTCTTT.

This clone showed up just a few times. The rearrangement uses TRBV5-1 and TRBJ2-1; 13 positions agree with TRBD2. V lost 2 bases to trimming and J lost 8 bases; unmatched junction nucleotides: 10. The CDR3 contains 17 residues. Germline V gene lookup returns CDR1 SGHRS and CDR2 YFSETQ. DNA for the CDR3: TGCGCCAGCAGCTTACAATCCGGGACTAGCGGGGTGTATGAGCAGTTCTTC. Amino acids: CASSLQSGTSGVYEQFF. Full variable domain (remainder filled in from reference TRBV5-1 and TRBJ2-1): KAGVTQTPRYLIKTRGQQVTLSCSPISGHRSVSWYQQTPGQGLQFLFEYFSETQRNKGNFPGRFSGRQFSNSRSEMNVSTLELGDSALYLCASSLQSGTSGVYEQFFGPGTRLTVL.

The gene calls are TRBV4-1 and TRBJ2-3; D remains ambiguous. Looked up from germline, CDR1 is MGHRA and CDR2 is YSYEKL. This CDR3 has 13 residues. V lost 0 bases and J 3 bases, leaving 4 bases between the germline ends. The CDR3 loop is CASSQDLTDTQYF. The CDR3 nucleotides read TGCGCCAGCAGCCAAGATCTTACAGATACGCAGTATTTT.